This T cell receptor (beta chain) appears in the sequencing data of a study of cytomegalovirus exposure and HLA in healthy donors. Across the whole study: Within the Caucasian-associated ancestry cluster were roughly 81% of the 300 to 450 genotyped donors. Study results and caveats: Researchers catalogued around 150 TCR beta chains as cytomegalovirus-associated. In a later analysis, V- and J-gene trimming of beta chains associated with a DCLRE1C missense variant, replicated independently.

About this clone itself: The antigen remains unidentified.

V lost 6 bases, J lost 11 bases, and 16 bases lay in between. This CDR3 comprises 12 residues. Germline lookup yields CDR1 MRHNA and CDR2 SNTAGT. PCR employed 60 Vbeta and 13 Jbeta primers. Sequenced by immunoSEQ multiplex PCR; TCRdb stores in-frame clones only, minus some. The listing records under 95,000 clones. The sequenced material came from PBMCs. V is TRBV6-4 and J is TRBJ1-1; D gene unclear. The sequence came from a man aged 18 to 35 in good health and CMV-seropositive. The CDR3: CASSPSWGGAFF. Written as DNA, the CDR3 is TGTGCCAGCAGCCCCTCTTGGGGAGGCGCTTTCTTT.